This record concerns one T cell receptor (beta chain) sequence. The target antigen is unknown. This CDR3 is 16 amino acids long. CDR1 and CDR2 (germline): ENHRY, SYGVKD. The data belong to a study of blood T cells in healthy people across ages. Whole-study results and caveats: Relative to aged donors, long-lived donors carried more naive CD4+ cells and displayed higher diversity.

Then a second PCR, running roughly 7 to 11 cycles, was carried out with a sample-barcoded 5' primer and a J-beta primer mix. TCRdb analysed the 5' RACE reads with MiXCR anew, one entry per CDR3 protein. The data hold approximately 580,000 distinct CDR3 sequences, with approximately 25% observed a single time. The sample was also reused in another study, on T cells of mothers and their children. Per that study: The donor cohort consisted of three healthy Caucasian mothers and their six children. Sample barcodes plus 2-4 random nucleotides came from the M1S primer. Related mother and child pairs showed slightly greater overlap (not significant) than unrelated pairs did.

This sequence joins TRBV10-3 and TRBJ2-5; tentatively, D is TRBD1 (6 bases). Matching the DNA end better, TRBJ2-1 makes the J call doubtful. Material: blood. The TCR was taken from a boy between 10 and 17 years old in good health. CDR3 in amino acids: CAISLTGPDSYNEQFF. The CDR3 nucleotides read TGTGCCATCAGTTTGACAGGTCCTGATTCCTACAATGAGCAGTTCTTC.